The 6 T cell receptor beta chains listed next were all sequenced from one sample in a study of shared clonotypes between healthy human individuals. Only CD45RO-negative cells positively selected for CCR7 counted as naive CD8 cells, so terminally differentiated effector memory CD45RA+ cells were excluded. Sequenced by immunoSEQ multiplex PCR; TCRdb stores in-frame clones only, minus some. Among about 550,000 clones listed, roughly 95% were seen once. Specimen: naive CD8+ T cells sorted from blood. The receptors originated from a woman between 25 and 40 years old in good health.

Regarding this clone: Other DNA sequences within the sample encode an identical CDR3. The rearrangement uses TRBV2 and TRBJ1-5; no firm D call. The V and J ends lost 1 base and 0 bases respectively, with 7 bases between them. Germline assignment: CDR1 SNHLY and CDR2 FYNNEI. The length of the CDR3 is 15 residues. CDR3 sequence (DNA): TGTGCCAGCAGTGAAGGCCCCTATAGCAATCAGCCCCAGCATTTT. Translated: CASSEGPYSNQPQHF.

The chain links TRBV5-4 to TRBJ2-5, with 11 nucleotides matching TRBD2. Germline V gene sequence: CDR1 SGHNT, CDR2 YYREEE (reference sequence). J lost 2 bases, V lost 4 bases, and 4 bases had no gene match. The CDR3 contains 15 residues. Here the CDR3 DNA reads TGTGCCAGCAGCGTGACTAGCGGGGTGCAAGAGACCCAGTACTTC. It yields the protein CASSVTSGVQETQYF.

This chain's CDR3 is CASSPNVAPGQGNTEAFF. The CDR3 nucleotides are TGTGCCAGCAGCCCTAACGTTGCACCGGGACAGGGGAACACTGAAGCTTTCTTT. The rearrangement links TRBV7-8 to TRBJ1-1; 9 bases fit TRBD1. Germline V lookup: CDR1 SGHVS, CDR2 FQNEAQ. V lost 5 bases to trimming and J lost 1 base; unmatched junction nucleotides: 14. The CDR3 is made up of 18 amino acids.

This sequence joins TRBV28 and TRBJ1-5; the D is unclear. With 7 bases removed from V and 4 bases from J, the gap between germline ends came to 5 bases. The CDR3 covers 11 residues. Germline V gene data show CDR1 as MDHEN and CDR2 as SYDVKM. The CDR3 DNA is TGTGCCAGCACTGATAATCAGCCCCAGCATTTT. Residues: CASTDNQPQHF.

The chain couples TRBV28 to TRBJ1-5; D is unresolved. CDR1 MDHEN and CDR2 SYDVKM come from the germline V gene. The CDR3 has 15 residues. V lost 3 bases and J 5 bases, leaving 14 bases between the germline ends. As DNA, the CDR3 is TGTGCCAGCAGTTTTGGACCATTGGCGTATCAGCCCCAGCATTTT. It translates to CASSFGPLAYQPQHF.

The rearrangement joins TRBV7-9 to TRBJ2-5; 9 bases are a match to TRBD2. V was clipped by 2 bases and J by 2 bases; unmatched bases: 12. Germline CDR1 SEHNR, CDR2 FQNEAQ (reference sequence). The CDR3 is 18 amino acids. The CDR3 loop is CASSLPWTSEKIQETQYF. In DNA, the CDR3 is TGTGCCAGCAGCTTACCTTGGACTAGCGAAAAAATACAAGAGACCCAGTACTTC.